The 21 T cell receptor beta chains below come from one sample, sequenced in a study of T cell changes during pregnancy in multiple sclerosis. Sequenced by immunoSEQ multiplex PCR; TCRdb stores in-frame clones only, minus some. Among about 68,000 clones, 90% were seen once, and the ten largest hold 1.4% to 1.5%. The material sequenced was peripheral blood, taken in the third trimester of pregnancy. The receptors stem from a female donor with multiple sclerosis, enrolled in a pregnancy study.

V and J are TRBV6-6 and TRBJ1-2; TRBD1 is a possible D gene (6 bases). This CDR3 contains 13 residues. The V gene's germline CDR1 is MNHNY and CDR2 SVGAGI (reference sequence). Between the trimmed V and J ends, which lost 5 bases and 4 bases, there was a span of 11 bases. As DNA, the CDR3 is TGTGCCAGCAGTACACAGGGTAGCTATGGCTACACCTTC. Its translation is CASSTQGSYGYTF.

J is TRBJ1-5 and V is TRBV7-9, with D tentatively TRBD1 (6 bases). Germline assignment: CDR1 SEHNR and CDR2 FQNEAQ (reference sequence). V gave up 1 base and J gave up 3 bases, with 13 bases separating them. This CDR3 region has 16 residues. CDR3 sequence (DNA): TGTGCCAGCAGCTTAGGGTCGGGACACTACAATCAGCCCCAGCATTTT. It translates to CASSLGSGHYNQPQHF. The full variable domain, completed using reference TRBV7-9 and TRBJ1-5, is DTGVSQNPRHKITKRGQNVTFRCDPISEHNRLYWYRQTLGQGPEFLTYFQNEAQLEKSRLLSDRFSAERPKGSFSTLEIQRTEQGDSAMYLCASSLGSGHYNQPQHFGDGTRLSIL.

This rearrangement joins TRBV18 to TRBJ2-7; D might be TRBD1 (6 bases). The CDR3 contains 15 residues. Per the germline V gene, CDR1 is KGHSH and CDR2 is LQKENI. V gave up 1 base and J gave up 7 bases, with 17 bases separating them. This chain's CDR3 is CASSPRQGRVGEQYF. CDR3 coding DNA: TGTGCCAGCTCACCACGTCAGGGGCGGGTTGGTGAGCAGTACTTC.

The chain joins TRBV16 to TRBJ2-5, with D perhaps matching TRBD1 (5 bases). Trimming pared 2 bases from V and 1 base from J, leaving 8 bases between. Germline CDR1 and CDR2: KGHSY and FQNENV. This CDR3 comprises 14 residues. The CDR3 loop is CASSQQGFQETQYF. Here the CDR3 DNA reads TGTGCCAGCAGCCAACAGGGTTTCCAAGAGACCCAGTACTTC.

This rearrangement joins TRBV2 to TRBJ1-5; D might be TRBD1 (6 bases). Per the germline V gene, CDR1 is SNHLY and CDR2 is FYNNEI. The CDR3 is 17 amino acids. Trimming removed 5 bases at V and 0 bases at J, with 17 bases between. The CDR3 DNA follows: TGTGCCAGCAGTCCTCGTAGGACAGTCGATAGCAATCAGCCCCAGCATTTT. It is translated as CASSPRRTVDSNQPQHF.

This clone came up once. The chain employs TRBV7-2 and TRBJ2-1, with TRBD2 matching over 9 bases. The length of the CDR3 is 15 residues. Germline loops: CDR1 SGHTA, CDR2 FQGNSA. Germline trimming cut 1 base from V and 7 bases from J; bases unmatched to any gene: 5. In nucleotides, the CDR3 is TGTGCCAGCAGCTTAGACGCGGGGGGGAGGAATGAGCAGTTCTTC. Protein product: CASSLDAGGRNEQFF. Combining the CDR3 with reference TRBV7-2 and TRBJ2-1 gives the whole variable domain GAGVSQSPSNKVTEKGKDVELRCDPISGHTALYWYRQSLGQGLEFLIYFQGNSAPDKSGLPSDRFSAERTGGSVSTLTIQRTQQEDSAVYLCASSLDAGGRNEQFFGPGTRLTVL.

The CDR3 DNA sequence: TGTGCCAGCAGCTCCGGACAGAGCTCTGGAAACACCATATATTTT. This sequence encodes CASSSGQSSGNTIYF. The chain couples TRBV7-9 to TRBJ1-3; D is possibly TRBD1 (6 bases). V lost 4 bases and J lost 0, with 10 bases in between. CDR1 and CDR2 (germline): SEHNR, FQNEAQ (reference sequence). This CDR3 spans 15 amino acids.

This chain uses TRBV30 with TRBJ2-1; TRBD2 agrees at 13 bases. The J segment lost 4 bases and the V segment lost 1 base, leaving 7 bases of the junction unmatched. Looked up from germline, CDR1 is GTSNPN and CDR2 is SVGIG (reference sequence). This CDR3 comprises 17 residues. CDR3 sequence reads: CAWSGGTSGKRYNEQFF. In DNA, the CDR3 is TGTGCCTGGAGTGGGGGGACTAGCGGGAAACGGTACAATGAGCAGTTCTTC.

This clone has only one observation. This chain connects TRBV19 to TRBJ1-1; D gene unclear. Trimming took off 1 base at V and 1 base at J, with 7 bases between the two ends. The CDR3 length is 14 residues. Germline V gene data show CDR1 as LNHDA and CDR2 as SQIVND (reference sequence). The CDR3 spells CASSIGAANTEAFF. The CDR3 bases are TGTGCCAGTAGTATAGGGGCAGCGAACACTGAAGCTTTCTTT. The full variable domain, with the rest looked up from reference TRBV19 and TRBJ1-1, is DGGITQSPKYLFRKEGQNVTLSCEQNLNHDAMYWYRQDPGQGLRLIYYSQIVNDFQKGDIAEGYSVSREKKESFPLTVTSAQKNPTAFYLCASSIGAANTEAFFGQGTRLTVV.

This chain uses TRBV10-3 with TRBJ2-2; 7 bases fit TRBD1. CDR1 is ENHRY and CDR2 is SYGVKD in the germline V gene. CDR3 length: 13 amino acids. The J segment lost 7 bases and the V segment lost 10 bases, leaving 9 bases of the junction unmatched. The CDR3 sequence is CATSDRERGELFF. The CDR3 nucleotides are TGTGCCACCTCAGACAGGGAGCGCGGGGAGCTGTTTTTT.

This chain uses TRBV27 with TRBJ2-7; D remains unclear. There are 13 residues in the CDR3. V was cut by 4 bases and J by 1 base, with 8 bases left in between. Germline CDR1 and CDR2: MNHEY and SMNVEV (reference sequence). CDR3 sequence reads: CASSSPRSYEQYF. CDR3 DNA sequence: TGTGCCAGCAGTTCCCCCCGGTCCTACGAGCAGTACTTC.

This chain joins TRBV5-4 and TRBJ2-7; 8 bases align to TRBD1. Trimming took 4 bases from V and 3 from J; bases not matched to a gene: 12. The CDR3 has 16 amino acids. Germline CDR1 is SGHNT and CDR2 is YYREEE (reference sequence). As DNA, the CDR3 is TGTGCCAGCAGCCCCGGGGGTGACAGGGGTAACTACGAGCAGTACTTC. Its translation is CASSPGGDRGNYEQYF.

The chain uses TRBV7-2 and TRBJ1-5; 7 bases match TRBD1. Germline loops: CDR1 SGHTA, CDR2 FQGNSA. The trim removed 6 bases at V and 0 bases at J, leaving 5 bases unmatched. The CDR3 has 15 amino acids. CDR3 in DNA: TGTGCCAGCAGGCCGACAGGGACTAGCAATCAGCCCCAGCATTTT. This gives the protein CASRPTGTSNQPQHF.

The CDR3 here is CASSPATGAYGYTF. CDR3 DNA: TGTGCCAGCTCACCTGCGACAGGGGCCTATGGCTACACCTTC. The J gene is TRBJ1-2, the V gene TRBV18; 8 nucleotides match TRBD1. Losses at the gene ends were 3 bases for V and 4 bases for J; bases not matched to a gene: 4. The CDR3 sequence is 14 residues long. Per germline, CDR1 KGHSH and CDR2 LQKENI.

The J gene is TRBJ2-4, the V gene TRBV4-2; 12 bases are a match to TRBD2. Germline lookup yields CDR1 LGHNA and CDR2 YNFKEQ. V lost 3 bases and J lost 12; bases outside the gene matches: 9. This CDR3 is 15 amino acids long. CDR3 DNA sequence: TGTGCCAGCAGCCAGAATCCACTAGCGGGGGGAACTCAGTACTTC. It yields the protein CASSQNPLAGGTQYF.

This chain connects TRBV6-1 to TRBJ2-7, with TRBD2 matching over 10 bases. Germline V gene sequence: CDR1 MNHNS, CDR2 SASEGT. V lost 6 bases and J lost 3; bases outside the gene matches: 8. The CDR3 is 15 residues long. In DNA, the CDR3 is TGTGCCAGCAGGGCCGGGACTAGCGTATACTACGAGCAGTACTTC. Amino acid sequence: CASRAGTSVYYEQYF.

This chain joins TRBV19 and TRBJ2-5; D is undetermined. The germline V gene encodes CDR1 LNHDA and CDR2 SQIVND (reference sequence). Trimming took off 5 bases at V and 5 bases at J, with 12 bases between the two ends. This CDR3 spans 13 amino acids. The CDR3 reads CASSPAERETQYF. CDR3 sequence (DNA): TGTGCCAGTAGTCCTGCGGAGCGCGAGACCCAGTACTTC.

The chain employs TRBV28 and TRBJ1-4, with unresolved D. The CDR3 has 12 amino acids. Between the trimmed V and J ends, which lost 7 bases and 4 bases, there was a span of 7 bases. The germline gives CDR1 MDHEN, CDR2 SYDVKM. The chain's CDR3 is CASKRGNEKLFF. In DNA form, the CDR3 reads TGTGCCAGCAAGCGGGGTAATGAAAAACTGTTTTTT.

The CDR3 loop is CASSAQPMSADTQYF. CDR3 nucleotides: TGTGCCAGCAGCGCCCAACCTATGAGCGCAGATACGCAGTATTTT. This rearrangement joins TRBV9 to TRBJ2-3; D unclear. V was shortened by 3 bases and J by 4 bases, with 15 bases between the two germline ends. Germline V gives CDR1 SGDLS, CDR2 YYNGEE. The CDR3 sequence is 15 residues long.

The genes are TRBV29-1 and TRBJ1-5; D is unresolved. The CDR3 has 14 amino acids. Germline CDR1 and CDR2: SQVTM and ANQGSEA. Trimming removed 2 bases from V and 0 bases from J, with 8 bases in between. The CDR3 loop is CSVEWADSNQPQHF. The CDR3, as DNA: TGCAGCGTTGAATGGGCAGATAGCAATCAGCCCCAGCATTTT.

V is TRBV6-4 and J is TRBJ2-5, with a tentative D call TRBD2 (6 bases). Germline assignment: CDR1 MRHNA and CDR2 SNTAGT. V lost 8 bases and J 2 bases, leaving 21 bases between the germline ends. The CDR3 is 16 residues long. In DNA form, the CDR3 reads TGTGCCAGCGGCCTTCAGTTGGGGGGAGTTCAAGAGACCCAGTACTTC. Translated: CASGLQLGGVQETQYF.